The 22 T cell receptor beta chains reported below all come from one sample, sequenced in a study of cytomegalovirus exposure and HLA in healthy donors. The PCR had 60 Vbeta and 13 Jbeta primers. TCRdb's copy holds only in-frame clones and misses some; the assay was immunoSEQ multiplex PCR. The sample records approximately 180,000 clones, under 80% being singletons. Input material: PBMCs. These receptors were collected from a human donor in good health.

This clone was detected only a few times. V gene TRBV2 combines with J gene TRBJ1-1, with TRBD1 as a possible D gene (5 bases). The length of the CDR3 is 13 residues. V was pared by 3 bases and J by 1 base, with 6 bases between. Germline V lookup: CDR1 SNHLY, CDR2 FYNNEI. CDR3: CASSDTGNTEAFF. In nucleotides, the CDR3 is TGTGCCAGCAGTGATACAGGGAACACTGAAGCTTTCTTT.

In this sample, this clone turned up a few times. In nucleotides, the CDR3 is TGTGCCTGGAGTGATTCGGCCGGGGGGAGCACAGATACGCAGTATTTT. The encoded protein is CAWSDSAGGSTDTQYF. V and J are TRBV30 and TRBJ2-3, with TRBD2 matching over 7 bases. Germline lookup yields CDR1 GTSNPN and CDR2 SVGIG (reference sequence). V shed 1 base, J shed 0 bases, and the junction held 7 bases outside the gene matches. There are 16 residues in the CDR3.

V is TRBV7-6 and J is TRBJ1-5; 7 bases map to TRBD1. This CDR3 contains 16 residues. Germline V gene lookup returns CDR1 SGHVS and CDR2 FNYEAQ. J gave up 6 bases and V 0 bases, and 8 bases lay outside the gene matches. CDR3 in amino acids: CASSLAGYRGAQPQHF. CDR3 nucleotides: TGTGCCAGCAGCTTAGCGGGTTACAGGGGCGCTCAGCCCCAGCATTTT.

The rearrangement uses TRBV30 and TRBJ1-2; D may be TRBD1 (6 bases). Trimming cost V 5 bases and J 0 bases, with 13 bases left between them. This CDR3 has 14 amino acids. Germline V gene sequence: CDR1 GTSNPN, CDR2 SVGIG (reference sequence). The CDR3 protein is CAWHPTGTNYGYTF. The CDR3 DNA follows: TGTGCCTGGCATCCTACAGGGACTAACTATGGCTACACCTTC.

This chain connects TRBV4-2 to TRBJ2-2, with 9 positions matching TRBD2. This CDR3 comprises 16 residues. After removal of 1 base from V and 7 bases from J, the junction contained 7 bases not matched to a gene. The germline V gene encodes CDR1 LGHNA and CDR2 YNFKEQ. The CDR3 sequence is CASSQGASGDYGELFF. CDR3 sequence (DNA): TGTGCCAGCAGCCAAGGTGCTAGCGGGGATTACGGGGAGCTGTTTTTT.

The chain carries TRBV25-1 and TRBJ2-7, with 7 bases fitting TRBD1. The CDR3 is 12 amino acids. Germline CDR1 is MGHDK and CDR2 is SYGVNS. The trim removed 8 bases at V and 6 bases at J, leaving 7 bases unmatched. The CDR3 sequence is CASSTGDREQYF. Written as DNA, the CDR3 is TGTGCCAGCTCTACAGGGGATCGCGAGCAGTACTTC.

The V call is TRBV10-2, the J call TRBJ1-1; 9 bases agree with TRBD1. V lost 11 bases and J lost 0; bases outside the gene matches: 4. This CDR3 spans 13 amino acids. CDR1 is WSHSY, CDR2 SAAADI, per germline. The CDR3 sequence is CAGGTGMNTEAFF. CDR3 in DNA: TGCGCCGGGGGGACAGGGATGAACACTGAAGCTTTCTTT.

The chain recombines TRBV2 with TRBJ1-1; the D gene is possibly TRBD1 (5 bases). Germline loops: CDR1 SNHLY, CDR2 FYNNEI. The CDR3 runs to 15 residues. Trimming cost V 5 bases and J 11 bases, with 24 bases left between them. The DNA for the CDR3 is TGTGCCAGCAGTCCCCAAGCAAAGGGCCAGGGAGGGGCTTTCTTT. Protein: CASSPQAKGQGGAFF.

The rearrangement uses TRBV6-1 and TRBJ2-7, with 7 bases fitting TRBD1. Trimming at V came to 6 bases and at J to 2 bases, leaving 4 bases not matched to a gene. The CDR3 has 13 amino acids. Germline V gene lookup returns CDR1 MNHNS and CDR2 SASEGT. CDR3 region: CASSPGQTYEQYF. CDR3 sequence (DNA): TGTGCCAGCAGCCCGGGACAGACCTACGAGCAGTACTTC.

V gene TRBV7-2 combines with J gene TRBJ2-1; 7 nucleotides line up with TRBD2. The germline V gene has CDR1 SGHTA and CDR2 FQGNSA. The CDR3 contains 16 residues. After removal of 1 base from V and 4 bases from J, the junction contained 7 bases not matched to a gene. The CDR3 DNA follows: TGTGCCAGCAGCTTAGTTGGCGGGGGAGGGTACAATGAGCAGTTCTTC. This sequence encodes CASSLVGGGGYNEQFF.

This clone was seen just once. The chain joins TRBV19 to TRBJ2-1; 7 nucleotides align to TRBD2. The germline V gene has CDR1 LNHDA and CDR2 SQIVND (reference sequence). With 3 bases clipped from V and 6 bases from J, the junction kept 5 bases outside the gene matches. CDR3 length equals 14 residues. The CDR3 protein is CASSMGGGGNEQFF. The CDR3 DNA follows: TGTGCCAGTAGTATGGGGGGGGGAGGCAATGAGCAGTTCTTC.

The rearrangement uses TRBV5-6 and TRBJ1-2, with 8 bases fitting TRBD1. This CDR3 contains 15 residues. With 3 bases clipped from V and 1 base from J, the junction kept 5 bases outside the gene matches. CDR1 is SGHDT, CDR2 YYEEEE, per germline. CDR3 region: CASSSDRGFNYGYTF. CDR3 DNA sequence: TGTGCCAGCAGCTCAGACAGGGGATTTAACTATGGCTACACCTTC.

CDR3 residues: CASSDSPNTDTQYF. The CDR3 DNA reads TGTGCCAGCAGTGACTCCCCAAACACAGATACGCAGTATTTT. V and J are TRBV6-4 and TRBJ2-3; D is uncertain. CDR3 size: 14 residues. Trimming took 0 bases from V and 2 from J, leaving 6 bases between them. Germline V CDR1 and CDR2: MRHNA, SNTAGT.

V usage is TRBV13 and J usage is TRBJ2-7, with D maybe TRBD2 (5 bases). Germline lookup yields CDR1 PRHDT and CDR2 FYEKMQ (reference sequence). Trimming removed 2 bases from V and 7 bases from J, with 15 bases in between. CDR3 length: 14 amino acids. Here the CDR3 reads CASSLMTAGGEQYF. The CDR3 nucleotides are TGTGCCAGCAGCTTAATGACGGCGGGTGGGGAGCAGTACTTC.

The chain employs TRBV7-3 and TRBJ2-3; D is uncertain. The V gene lost 5 bases and the J gene lost 0 bases, with 9 bases spanning the gap. The CDR3 sequence is 14 residues long. Looked up from germline, CDR1 is SGHTA and CDR2 is FQGTGA. The CDR3 loop reads CASSPQHSTDTQYF. The CDR3 nucleotides are TGTGCCAGCAGCCCACAGCATAGCACAGATACGCAGTATTTT.

This chain uses TRBV6-5 with TRBJ2-1; 8 bases agree with TRBD2. The germline V gene has CDR1 MNHEY and CDR2 SVGAGI. Trimming at V came to 6 bases and at J to 6 bases, leaving 10 bases not matched to a gene. The CDR3 loop spans 15 amino acids. The CDR3 loop is CASSPPSGGFNEQFF. For the CDR3, the DNA is TGTGCCAGCAGCCCCCCCAGCGGGGGTTTCAATGAGCAGTTCTTC.

V is TRBV10-2 and J is TRBJ2-1; 14 bases match TRBD2. This CDR3 has 13 residues. CDR1 and CDR2 from the germline V gene are WSHSY and SAAADI. V was clipped by 10 bases and J by 7 bases; unmatched bases: 3. As DNA, the CDR3 is TGCGCCACCCGGACTAGCGGGGGGAATGAGCAGTTCTTC. It yields the protein CATRTSGGNEQFF.

The chain uses TRBV5-1 and TRBJ2-7, with TRBD2 identical over 9 bases. Germline values: CDR1 SGHRS, CDR2 YFSETQ. The CDR3 consists of 14 residues. V shed 0 bases and J 7 bases; nucleotides not matched to a gene: 5. CDR3 sequence reads: CASSLGASGEEQYF. For the CDR3, the DNA is TGCGCCAGCAGCTTGGGGGCTAGCGGGGAGGAGCAGTACTTC.

As DNA, the CDR3 is TGTGCCAGCTCAATCCCGGGACAGATCTACGAGCAGTACTTC. Its protein product is CASSIPGQIYEQYF. This chain connects TRBV18 to TRBJ2-7; 7 bases fit TRBD1. The germline V gene encodes CDR1 KGHSH and CDR2 LQKENI. With V trimmed by 5 bases and J by 3 bases, 7 bases remained unmatched. This CDR3 is built from 14 residues. The variable domain in full, completed from reference TRBV18 and TRBJ2-7, reads NAGVMQNPRHLVRRRGQEARLRCSPMKGHSHVYWYRQLPEEGLKFMVYLQKENIIDESGMPKERFSAEFPKEGPSILRIQQVVRGDSAAYFCASSIPGQIYEQYFGPGTRLTVT.

The chain employs TRBV2 and TRBJ1-2, with D possibly being TRBD1 (6 bases). Trimming shortened V by 6 bases and J by 8 bases, and 13 bases separated the two germline ends. From germline, CDR1 is SNHLY and CDR2 FYNNEI. CDR3 length equals 12 residues. In DNA form, the CDR3 reads TGTGCCAGCAGGGAACAGGGTTGGGGCTACACCTTC. Translating it yields CASREQGWGYTF.

Only a few counts were recorded for this clone. The CDR3 sequence: CASRTGPGDEKLFF. The CDR3 DNA is TGCGCCAGCAGAACAGGCCCGGGGGATGAAAAACTGTTTTTT. V is TRBV5-1 and J is TRBJ1-4; maybe TRBD1 (5 bases). The CDR3 length is 14 residues. The V end was cut by 5 bases, the J end by 6 bases, with 14 bases between. Germline V lookup: CDR1 SGHRS, CDR2 YFSETQ.

V gene TRBV19 combines with J gene TRBJ1-5; D gene ambiguous. The V end was cut by 3 bases, the J end by 4 bases, with 16 bases between. The CDR3 extends over 16 amino acids. Germline-derived CDR1 and CDR2 are LNHDA and SQIVND (reference sequence). The CDR3 bases are TGTGCCAGTAGTATGATGTGGGGAGAGCATAATCAGCCCCAGCATTTT. This encodes CASSMMWGEHNQPQHF.